Listed below are T cell receptor beta chains from one sample, sequenced in a study of blood T cell repertoires in COVID-19. Sequencing used immunoSEQ multiplex PCR; TCRdb keeps in-frame clones, though not all of them. The sample includes around 46,000 clones, 85% to 90% seen only once; the top ten take 3% to 3.5%. Sequenced: PBMCs or T cells enriched from blood (not recorded which). These receptors came from a woman between 45 and 60 years old who had recovered from COVID-19. The conserved cysteine and the conserved F or W are not part of the CDR3 here.

>TRBJ2-1|TRBV7-2
ASSRRRGNEQF
>TRBJ1-5|TRBV19
ASSIFGQGRQPQH
>TRBJ2-2|TRBV9
ASSPPGSGVTGELF
>TRBJ1-1|TRBV7-9
ASSLGTGGYRGTEAF
>TRBJ2-6|TRBV7-2
ASSHGSSGANVLT
>TRBJ2-3|TRBV15
ATLTGGSVTDTQY
>TRBJ2-3|TRBV5-4
ASSLGDGIGTDTQY
>TRBJ2-3|TRBV27
ASSLRGLAGTDTQY
>TRBJ2-7|TRBV6-5
ASSRTTGVYEQY
>TRBJ2-1|TRBV4-3
ASSQDKLAREGYEQF
>TRBJ2-5|TRBV19
ASSTSGGETQY
>TRBJ2-5|TRBV7-2
ASSSRRSVQETQY
>TRBJ1-4|TRBV5-1
ASSLVAGGEGKLF
>TRBJ2-3|TRBV6-2/TRBV6-3
ASSLAGATDTQY
>TRBJ2-7|TRBV10-3
AIMEDRASYEQY
>TRBJ2-7|TRBV7-9
ASSSPGTQTYEQY
>TRBJ1-5|TRBV12-3/TRBV12-4
ASSLIRQPQH
>TRBJ1-1|TRBV23-1
ASTLQGRTEAF
>TRBJ2-3|TRBV29-1
SVKGDRKGTDTQY
>TRBJ1-4|TRBV30
AWSGGNRARSEKLF
>TRBJ2-5|TRBV7-2
ASSPGLEAETQY
>TRBJ2-1|TRBV28
ASSTIRSDGGPNEQF